These T cell receptor beta chains were read from a single sample in a study of cytomegalovirus exposure and HLA in healthy donors. Using immunoSEQ multiplex PCR, the repertoire was profiled, and TCRdb retains in-frame clones only, with some absent. The data show roughly 100,000 clones, around four fifths seen once. The sequencing input was PBMCs. These receptors were collected from a female donor in good health and CMV-seropositive. Each CDR3 is given with its conserved first and last residue. Each record gives: V gene, clone size, D gene, J gene, CDR3 protein, CDR3 DNA. The D gene is left open where the match is weak. A row's size may be missing; if present it is once, few, many or a size class.

TRBV10-3,NA,NA,TRBJ2-5,CAISVEGVGFGTQYF,TGTGCCATCAGTGTGGAGGGAGTGGGCTTCGGGACCCAGTACTTC
TRBV28,NA,TRBD2,TRBJ2-1,CASSTGVGLAGNNEQFF,TGTGCCAGCAGTACCGGGGTCGGGCTAGCGGGGAACAATGAGCAGTTCTTC
TRBV19,NA,NA,TRBJ1-6,CASSGQSSYNSPLHF,TGTGCCAGTAGTGGACAAAGCTCCTATAATTCACCCCTCCACTTT
TRBV18,NA,NA,TRBJ1-5,CASSPAGAGPGQPQHF,TGTGCCAGCTCACCAGCAGGGGCAGGTCCTGGTCAGCCCCAGCATTTT
TRBV6-1,NA,NA,TRBJ2-1,CASSGVDREQFF,TGTGCCAGCAGTGGGGTTGACAGAGAGCAGTTCTTC
TRBV29-1,NA,TRBD1,TRBJ2-2,CSVEPGTGNTGELFF,TGCAGCGTTGAACCAGGGACAGGGAACACCGGGGAGCTGTTTTTT
TRBV7-2,NA,TRBD1,TRBJ1-5,CASSFDIRDRGQPQHF,TGTGCCAGCAGCTTTGATATCCGGGACAGGGGGCAGCCCCAGCATTTT
TRBV29-1,once,TRBD1,TRBJ1-2,CSVTQTGYYGYTF,TGCAGCGTGACGCAGACAGGGTACTATGGCTACACCTTC
TRBV19,NA,NA,TRBJ2-2,CASSSPGERPGELFF,TGTGCCAGTAGTTCACCAGGGGAACGGCCCGGGGAGCTGTTTTTT
TRBV5-1,NA,NA,TRBJ1-1,CASSAGTEAFF,TGCGCCAGCAGCGCCGGGACTGAAGCTTTCTTT